These T cell receptor beta chains were read from a single sample in a study of blood T cells in healthy people across ages. TCRdb ran MiXCR on the 5' RACE reads and lists one entry per CDR3 protein. The sample shows hundreds of thousands of distinct CDR3 sequences, roughly 50% of them seen only once. The material sequenced was blood. The receptor source for this set is a man older than 75 in good health. Both conserved end residues are part of each CDR3. The order of the fields is J gene, clone size, D gene, V gene, CDR3 protein, CDR3 DNA. D genes are given only for firm matches. Rows may omit the clone size; those that give it use once, few, many or a size class.

J gene: TRBJ2-5
clone size: NA
D gene: NA
V gene: TRBV19
CDR3 protein: CASSIPRALGETQYF
CDR3 DNA: TGTGCCAGTAGTATACCGAGAGCGTTGGGAGAGACCCAGTACTTC

J gene: TRBJ2-7
clone size: few
D gene: NA
V gene: TRBV7-2
CDR3 protein: CASSSSFIASSYEQYF
CDR3 DNA: TGTGCCAGCAGCTCATCCTTTATCGCCAGCTCCTACGAGCAGTACTTC

J gene: TRBJ2-1
clone size: NA
D gene: NA
V gene: TRBV4-2
CDR3 protein: CASSRRYNEQFF
CDR3 DNA: TGTGCCAGCAGCCGTCGTTACAATGAGCAGTTCTTC

J gene: TRBJ2-3
clone size: NA
D gene: TRBD1
V gene: TRBV29-1
CDR3 protein: CSARTGGHDRYAYF
CDR3 DNA: TGCAGCGCCCGGACAGGGGGTCATGACAGATACGCGTATTTT

J gene: TRBJ2-7
clone size: NA
D gene: TRBD1
V gene: TRBV28
CDR3 protein: CASSLPGQGEHEQYF
CDR3 DNA: TGTGCCAGCAGTTTACCAGGACAGGGGGAACACGAGCAGTACTTC

J gene: TRBJ1-2
clone size: NA
D gene: NA
V gene: TRBV2
CDR3 protein: CASSESAQGNSGYTF
CDR3 DNA: TGTGCCAGCAGTGAATCCGCCCAGGGTAATTCTGGCTACACCTTC

J gene: TRBJ1-5
clone size: NA
D gene: NA
V gene: TRBV12-3/TRBV12-4
CDR3 protein: CASSLASGVNQPQHF
CDR3 DNA: TGTGCCAGCAGTTTAGCGAGTGGGGTTAATCAGCCCCAGCATTTT

J gene: TRBJ1-2
clone size: few
D gene: TRBD1
V gene: TRBV12-3/TRBV12-4
CDR3 protein: CASSLVRQGGYGYTF
CDR3 DNA: TGTGCCAGCAGTTTAGTTCGACAGGGAGGCTATGGCTACACCTTC

J gene: TRBJ1-2
clone size: NA
D gene: NA
V gene: TRBV20-1
CDR3 protein: CSARDNQGSLGYTF
CDR3 DNA: TGCAGTGCTAGGGATAATCAGGGATCCCTCGGCTACACCTTC

J gene: TRBJ2-1
clone size: once
D gene: NA
V gene: TRBV5-1
CDR3 protein: CASRTASSYNEQFF
CDR3 DNA: TGCGCCAGCAGGACGGCAAGCTCCTACAATGAGCAGTTCTTC